This T cell receptor beta chain stems from a study of blood T cell repertoires in COVID-19. Background on the study: Samples representing acute and convalescent COVID-19 were sourced from the United States, Italy and Spain. T cells, B-cell-depleted T cells, or PBMCs provided the cDNA or gDNA that served as material.

Generated by immunoSEQ multiplex PCR, the TCRdb table keeps only in-frame clones and is missing some. This sample has 150,000 to 200,000 clones, with under 95% found just once. Germline V gives CDR1 MGHDK, CDR2 SYGVNS. Trimming stripped 2 bases from V and 4 bases from J, with 5 bases between. The length of the CDR3 is 13 residues. V and J are TRBV25-1 and TRBJ2-2; D remains unclear. The sequence was collected from a man younger than 30 with acute or convalescent COVID-19. The sample consisted of peripheral blood. The chain's CDR3 is CASSEPSTGELFF. The CDR3 DNA follows: TGTGCCAGCAGTGAACCGAGCACCGGGGAGCTGTTTTTT.